This entry describes one TCR beta chain. Clones were sequenced by immunoSEQ multiplex PCR, and TCRdb holds only the in-frame ones, with some missing. The data hold under 150,000 clones, with about 89% observed a single time. These data belong to a study of T cells after somatic rescue of genetic block. V dropped 3 bases and J dropped 5 bases, with 14 bases sitting between them. Germline CDR1 and CDR2: LGHNA and YSLEER. The CDR3 length is 15 residues. This chain connects TRBV4-3 to TRBJ2-1, with D possibly TRBD1 on 6 matching bases. Sample: peripheral blood mononuclear cells (PBMCs). This TCR was recovered from a woman in her late teens or twenties. CDR3 in DNA: TGCGCCAGCAGCCAGGGGGCCGGGACCGACAATGAGCAGTTCTTC. Its protein product is CASSQGAGTDNEQFF.